This T cell receptor (beta chain) was observed in a study of T cell repertoires in cytomegalovirus infection. This CDR3 is 15 amino acids long. V lost 7 bases to trimming and J lost 6 bases; unmatched junction nucleotides: 11. Germline-derived CDR1 and CDR2 are SGHRS and YFSETQ. TCRdb re-derived calls from the reads in MiXCR, one entry per CDR3 protein. The sample yields 400,000 or so distinct CDR3 sequences, 15% to 20% seen once. The receptor was derived from a human donor in good health (CMV status not recorded). Some clones in this sample may be carry-over from other donors' samples. The gene calls are TRBV5-1 and TRBJ2-1, with 9 nucleotides matching TRBD2. Sequencing used PBMCs. The chain's CDR3 is CASALGGGAVNEQFF. CDR3 coding DNA: TGCGCCAGCGCCCTAGGCGGGGGGGCGGTCAATGAGCAGTTCTTC.